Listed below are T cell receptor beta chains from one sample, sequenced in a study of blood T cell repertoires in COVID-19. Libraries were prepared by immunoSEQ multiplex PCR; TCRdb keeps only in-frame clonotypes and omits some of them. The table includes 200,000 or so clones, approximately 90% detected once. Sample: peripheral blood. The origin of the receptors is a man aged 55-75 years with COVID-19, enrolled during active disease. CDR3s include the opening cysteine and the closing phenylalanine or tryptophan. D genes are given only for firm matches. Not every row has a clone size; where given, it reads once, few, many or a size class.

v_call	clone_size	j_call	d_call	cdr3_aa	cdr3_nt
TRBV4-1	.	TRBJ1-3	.	CASSQYPGIDTIYF	TGCGCCAGCAGCCAATACCCAGGGATCGACACCATATATTTT
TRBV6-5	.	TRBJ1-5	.	CASQNSIVQPQHF	TGTGCCAGTCAAAACAGTATAGTTCAGCCCCAGCATTTT
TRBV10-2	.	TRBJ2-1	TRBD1	CASSNYRGLRDEQFF	TGCGCCAGCAGTAACTACAGGGGGCTGAGGGATGAGCAGTTCTTC
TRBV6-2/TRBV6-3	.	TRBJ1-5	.	CASSGVEAAGPQHF	TGTGCCAGCAGCGGCGTCGAGGCGGCTGGGCCCCAGCATTTT
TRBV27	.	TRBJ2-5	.	CASSPGLEQETQYF	TGTGCCAGCAGTCCCGGACTGGAACAAGAGACCCAGTACTTC
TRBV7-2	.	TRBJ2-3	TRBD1	CASSLVGTGGPPTDTQYF	TGTGCCAGCAGCTTAGTAGGGACAGGGGGCCCGCCAACAGATACGCAGTATTTT
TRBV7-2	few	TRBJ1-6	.	CASSSAAYNSPLHF	TGTGCCAGCAGCTCGGCGGCCTATAATTCACCCCTCCACTTT
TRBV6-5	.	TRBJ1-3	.	CASSRGQSPGNTIYF	TGTGCCAGCAGCCGAGGACAGAGCCCTGGAAACACCATATATTTT
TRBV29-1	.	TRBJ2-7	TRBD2	CSVTPGAGGSYEQYF	TGCAGCGTTACCCCCGGCGCGGGAGGGTCCTACGAGCAGTACTTC
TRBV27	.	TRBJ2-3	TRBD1	CASSPYFTGGVFTDTQYF	TGTGCCAGCAGCCCTTACTTTACAGGGGGTGTCTTCACAGATACGCAGTATTTT
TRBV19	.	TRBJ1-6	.	CASRRTEGLNSPLHF	TGTGCCAGTAGACGGACCGAGGGATTAAATTCACCCCTCCACTTT
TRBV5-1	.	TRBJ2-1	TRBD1	CASSFYATGGFNEQFF	TGCGCCAGCAGCTTCTATGCGACAGGGGGCTTCAATGAGCAGTTCTTC
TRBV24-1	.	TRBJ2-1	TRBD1	CAIGTGGGNEQFF	TGTGCCATCGGGACAGGGGGCGGCAATGAGCAGTTCTTC
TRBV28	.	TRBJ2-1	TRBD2	CASTPSSGRWNEQFF	TGTGCCAGCACCCCCTCTAGCGGGAGATGGAATGAGCAGTTCTTC
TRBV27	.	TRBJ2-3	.	CASSLRGRGEGTDTQYF	TGTGCCAGCAGTTTAAGGGGGCGGGGGGAAGGGACAGATACGCAGTATTTT
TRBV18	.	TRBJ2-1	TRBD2	CASSPGLASNEQFF	TGTGCCAGCTCACCGGGACTAGCGAGCAATGAGCAGTTCTTC
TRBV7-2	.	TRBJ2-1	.	CASSLLNSLEQFF	TGTGCCAGCAGCTTATTGAATAGTCTTGAGCAGTTCTTC